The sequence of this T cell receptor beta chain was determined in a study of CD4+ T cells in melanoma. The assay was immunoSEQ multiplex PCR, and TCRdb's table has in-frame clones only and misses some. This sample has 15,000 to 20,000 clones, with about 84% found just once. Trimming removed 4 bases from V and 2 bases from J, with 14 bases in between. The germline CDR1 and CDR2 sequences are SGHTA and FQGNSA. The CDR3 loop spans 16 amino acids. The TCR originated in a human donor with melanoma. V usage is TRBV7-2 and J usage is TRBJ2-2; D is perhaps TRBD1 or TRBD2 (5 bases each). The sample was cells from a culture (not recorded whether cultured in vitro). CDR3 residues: CASSSGTAYNTGELFF. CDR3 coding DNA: TGTGCCAGCAGCTCCGGGACCGCCTATAACACCGGGGAGCTGTTTTTT.